The rows below give T cell receptor beta chains drawn from one sample of a study of cytomegalovirus exposure and HLA in healthy donors. Profiled with immunoSEQ multiplex PCR; TCRdb holds only in-frame clones, not every one. The sample has 100,000 to 150,000 clones. Sequenced sample: PBMCs. These TCRs come from a man aged 25-45 years in good health and CMV-seronegative. Both conserved end residues are part of each CDR3. The order of the fields is J gene, V gene, D gene, CDR3 DNA, CDR3 protein. D genes are given only for firm matches.

J: TRBJ2-7
V: TRBV19
D: -
DNA: TGTGCCAGTAGTACCCGGGGGGCAGGGGCGGGAATGACCTACGAGCAGTACTTC
CDR3: CASSTRGAGAGMTYEQYF

J: TRBJ1-2
V: TRBV2
D: TRBD1
DNA: TGTGCCAGCATCCTACGGGACAGCCCCAACTATGGCTACACCTTC
CDR3: CASILRDSPNYGYTF

J: TRBJ1-1
V: TRBV5-4
D: -
DNA: TGTGCCAGCAGCTCCCGTTGGGCCGACCGAGAAGCTTTCTTT
CDR3: CASSSRWADREAFF

J: TRBJ2-7
V: TRBV4-3
D: TRBD2
DNA: TGCGCCAGCAGCCAAGAGGCTAGCGGTTCTTACTACGAGCAGTACTTC
CDR3: CASSQEASGSYYEQYF

J: TRBJ2-5
V: TRBV14
D: TRBD2
DNA: TGTGCCAGCAGCACATCCTCGGGGACTAGCGGCCAAGAGACCCAGTACTTC
CDR3: CASSTSSGTSGQETQYF

J: TRBJ2-1
V: TRBV21-1
D: -
DNA: TGTGCCAGCAGCAAAAAGGGACTAACCTACAATGAGCAGTTCTTC
CDR3: CASSKKGLTYNEQFF

J: TRBJ2-7
V: TRBV10-3
D: TRBD2
DNA: TGTGCCGCCAGAGGACGGCGCGGGAGGGACGAGCAGTACTTC
CDR3: CAARGRRGRDEQYF

J: TRBJ2-1
V: TRBV7-9
D: TRBD2
DNA: TGTGCCAGCAGCGCGCGACTAGCGGGATCCAACAATGAGCAGTTCTTC
CDR3: CASSARLAGSNNEQFF

J: TRBJ1-1
V: TRBV30
D: -
DNA: TGTGCCTCAAAAAACACGATCTGGGGAGGGGACACTGAAGCTTTCTTT
CDR3: CASKNTIWGGDTEAFF

J: TRBJ1-2
V: TRBV6-6
D: -
DNA: TGTGCCAGCAGTTACTCAGCAGGGGCACGTGGCTACACCTTC
CDR3: CASSYSAGARGYTF

J: TRBJ2-5
V: TRBV5-1
D: -
DNA: TGCGCCAGCAGCTTCGACAGGCTCCAGGGGACCCAGTACTTC
CDR3: CASSFDRLQGTQYF

J: TRBJ1-1
V: TRBV27
D: TRBD1
DNA: TGTGCCAGCAGCCATAACAGGGGGTCTGAAGCTTTCTTT
CDR3: CASSHNRGSEAFF

J: TRBJ1-1
V: TRBV18
D: -
DNA: TGTGCCAGCTCACTAAACAGGGTCTCAATGACTGAAGCTTTCTTT
CDR3: CASSLNRVSMTEAFF

J: TRBJ1-2
V: TRBV10-3
D: TRBD1
DNA: TGTGCCATCAGGCAGACAGGGACCGGCTACACCTTC
CDR3: CAIRQTGTGYTF

J: TRBJ2-5
V: TRBV4-1
D: -
DNA: TGCGCCAGCAGCCAGAACGAGGCCGGGGTACAAGAGACCCAGTACTTC
CDR3: CASSQNEAGVQETQYF

J: TRBJ2-1
V: TRBV2
D: TRBD1
DNA: TGTGCCACCAGGGACAGGGGGAACTACAATGAGCAGTTCTTC
CDR3: CATRDRGNYNEQFF

J: TRBJ1-2
V: TRBV25-1
D: -
DNA: TGTGCCAGCAGGGACAGTACATATGGCTACACCTTC
CDR3: CASRDSTYGYTF

J: TRBJ1-5
V: TRBV30
D: TRBD1
DNA: TGTGCCTGGAGTCGGACAGGGGCCCAGCCCCAGCATTTT
CDR3: CAWSRTGAQPQHF